These 24 T cell receptor beta chains came from one sample sequenced in a study of blood T cell repertoires in COVID-19. Method: immunoSEQ multiplex PCR; TCRdb's copy keeps in-frame clones and lacks some. The top ten hold more than 3% of the sample, which has some 530,000 clones, 75% to 90% seen once. Sequenced material: peripheral blood. Receptors originate from a human donor in a cohort sampled during active COVID-19.

The genes are TRBV15 and TRBJ2-7; no definite D call. This CDR3 region has 12 residues. V dropped 2 bases and J dropped 5 bases, with 7 bases sitting between them. Germline V gives CDR1 LNHNV, CDR2 YYDKDF (reference sequence). DNA of the CDR3: TGTGCCACCAGCAGAAATATAGACGAGCAGTACTTC. It yields the protein CATSRNIDEQYF.

V usage is TRBV15 and J usage is TRBJ2-1; D is uncertain. Trimming left V 1 base short and J 6 bases short, with 7 bases between. This CDR3 contains 13 residues. Germline CDR1 is LNHNV and CDR2 is YYDKDF (reference sequence). The CDR3 sequence: CATSRGRGNEQFF. Written as DNA, the CDR3 is TGTGCCACCAGCAGAGGGCGAGGCAATGAGCAGTTCTTC.

This CDR3 reads CASSHPSEDTQYF. The CDR3 coding sequence is TGTGCCAGCAGCCATCCAAGCGAAGATACGCAGTATTTT. This chain joins TRBV7-2 and TRBJ2-3; D ambiguous. Trimming removed 5 bases from V and 5 bases from J, with 11 bases in between. The germline CDR1 and CDR2 sequences are SGHTA and FQGNSA. CDR3 length equals 13 residues.

The rearrangement links TRBV7-3 to TRBJ2-7; 7 positions agree with TRBD2. The CDR3 runs to 14 residues. The germline V gene encodes CDR1 SGHTA and CDR2 FQGTGA. J lost 5 bases, V lost 2 bases, and 6 bases had no gene match. CDR3 protein: CASSLEGGPHEQYF. The CDR3 DNA reads TGTGCCAGCAGCTTAGAGGGAGGGCCCCACGAGCAGTACTTC.

This sequence joins TRBV9 and TRBJ2-2, with D possibly matching TRBD2 (5 bases). Trimming took off 0 bases at V and 0 bases at J, with 6 bases between the two ends. The germline CDR1 and CDR2 sequences are SGDLS and YYNGEE. The CDR3 spans 15 residues. The CDR3 DNA is TGTGCCAGCAGCGTAGAGGGAGCGAACACCGGGGAGCTGTTTTTT. Encoded protein: CASSVEGANTGELFF.

The chain joins TRBV5-8 to TRBJ2-1; the match to TRBD1 covers 8 bases. Germline CDR1 SGHTS, CDR2 YDEGEE. The V gene end was trimmed by 3 bases and the J gene end by 9 bases; junction bases not matched to a gene: 14. This CDR3 comprises 16 residues. The CDR3 reads CASSSDRGVLAGEQFF. CDR3 nucleotide sequence: TGTGCCAGCAGCTCCGACAGGGGTGTTCTTGCAGGTGAGCAGTTCTTC. The full variable domain, its missing parts supplied by reference TRBV5-8 and TRBJ2-1, is EAGVTQSPTHLIKTRGQQATLRCSPISGHTSVYWYQQALGLGLQFLLWYDEGEERNRGNFPPRFSGRQFPNYSSELNVNALELEDSALYLCASSSDRGVLAGEQFFGPGTRLTVL.

As regards this clone: This may be a read error: a much more frequent sequence differs by one nucleotide. The rearrangement joins TRBV19 to TRBJ1-5; D possibly corresponds to TRBD1 (6 bases). The CDR3 is 12 residues long. Trimming cost V 6 bases and J 4 bases, with 7 bases left between them. Germline values: CDR1 LNHDA, CDR2 SQIVND (reference sequence). CDR3 amino acids: CASRQGNQPQHF. CDR3 bases: TGTGCCAGTAGGCAGGGGAATCAGCCCCAGCATTTT.

The V gene is TRBV5-1, the J gene TRBJ2-2; TRBD1 is a possible D gene (6 bases). This CDR3 contains 14 residues. With 2 bases removed from V and 11 bases from J, the gap between germline ends came to 16 bases. From germline, CDR1 is SGHRS and CDR2 YFSETQ. The CDR3 DNA is TGCGCCAGCAGCTTCCGGGACACCCAATCTGAGCTGTTTTTT. Its translation: CASSFRDTQSELFF.

There are a few counts of this clone. Here the CDR3 DNA reads TGTGCCAGTAGTTTCAGGACAGTGGGGATGGCTTTCTTT. Its translation is CASSFRTVGMAFF. The chain has TRBV19 and TRBJ1-1, with a tentative D call TRBD1 (6 bases). Trimming removed 5 bases from V and 11 bases from J, with 18 bases in between. Germline V CDR1 and CDR2: LNHDA, SQIVND (reference sequence). This CDR3 contains 13 residues.

This chain links TRBV9 with TRBJ2-3; 9 bases map to TRBD2. CDR1 SGDLS and CDR2 YYNGEE come from the germline V gene. CDR3 size: 15 residues. V shed 3 bases and J 3 bases; nucleotides not matched to a gene: 5. CDR3 sequence reads: CASSGSGRETDTQYF. As DNA, the CDR3 is TGTGCCAGCAGCGGTAGCGGGAGAGAAACAGATACGCAGTATTTT.

J is TRBJ2-7 and V is TRBV2; tentatively, D is TRBD1 (6 bases). With 5 bases removed from V and 1 base from J, the gap between germline ends came to 12 bases. CDR1 SNHLY and CDR2 FYNNEI come from the germline V gene. The CDR3 consists of 14 residues. CDR3 sequence (DNA): TGTGCCAGCAGTAATTACAGGGTTTCCTACGAGCAGTACTTC. Its translation is CASSNYRVSYEQYF.

The CDR3 sequence is CASSRYSGSSYEQYF. The CDR3 nucleotides are TGTGCCAGCAGTCGTTATAGCGGAAGCTCCTACGAGCAGTACTTC. The chain carries TRBV28 and TRBJ2-7; D possibly corresponds to TRBD2 (6 bases). V was clipped by 5 bases and J by 0 bases, with 14 bases between them. Germline assignment: CDR1 MDHEN and CDR2 SYDVKM. This CDR3 comprises 15 residues.

In nucleotides, the CDR3 is TGTGCCAGCAGCTTGAGGTCTAGCGGGAGTTCTGGGAGGAACAATGAGCAGTTCTTC. This gives the protein CASSLRSSGSSGRNNEQFF. The chain couples TRBV7-6 to TRBJ2-1, with 10 bases that match TRBD2. V dropped 3 bases and J dropped 5; count of bases not matched to a gene: 16. The CDR3 loop spans 19 amino acids. CDR1 and CDR2 (germline): SGHVS, FNYEAQ.

The chain carries TRBV2 and TRBJ2-3; D is perhaps TRBD2 (7 bases). The V gene lost 6 bases and the J gene lost 0 bases, with 10 bases spanning the gap. The CDR3 has 14 residues. Per the germline V gene, CDR1 is SNHLY and CDR2 is FYNNEI. This chain's CDR3 is CASRGGGSTDTQYF. The CDR3 nucleotides are TGTGCCAGCAGAGGGGGGGGCAGCACAGATACGCAGTATTTT.

This chain connects TRBV5-4 to TRBJ1-2; D may be TRBD1 (6 bases). This CDR3 has 13 residues. V gave up 4 bases and J gave up 8 bases, with 15 bases separating them. Germline V gives CDR1 SGHNT, CDR2 YYREEE (reference sequence). The DNA for the CDR3 is TGTGCCAGCAGCATAACAGGGTTCCGGGGCTACACCTTC. This gives the protein CASSITGFRGYTF.

The gene calls are TRBV30 and TRBJ1-1; 9 bases map to TRBD1. V lost 0 bases, J lost 11 bases, and 7 bases stayed unmatched. Per the germline V gene, CDR1 is GTSNPN and CDR2 is SVGIG (reference sequence). The CDR3 loop spans 13 amino acids. The CDR3 bases are TGTGCCTGGAGTGTGGGACAGGGTAGAAAGGCTTTCTTT. Its protein product is CAWSVGQGRKAFF.

The V gene is TRBV28, the J gene TRBJ2-7, with 7 bases that match TRBD1. Per the germline V gene, CDR1 is MDHEN and CDR2 is SYDVKM. This CDR3 has 15 residues. V lost 3 bases, J lost 5 bases, and 10 bases stayed unmatched. The CDR3 DNA reads as TGTGCCAGCAGTTTGAAAAGACAGGGTCTCCACGAGCAGTACTTC. Translation: CASSLKRQGLHEQYF.

A remark on this clone: Within the sample, other DNA sequences also encode this same CDR3. This chain joins TRBV9 and TRBJ2-3, with D possibly matching TRBD2 (6 bases). Trimming removed 0 bases at V and 4 bases at J, with 9 bases between. This CDR3 spans 14 amino acids. Germline CDR1 reads SGDLS; CDR2 reads YYNGEE. CDR3 in DNA: TGTGCCAGCAGCGTAGCCGGGGGTGCAGATACGCAGTATTTT. Residues: CASSVAGGADTQYF.

This clone was seen once. The sample has other DNA sequences that encode this CDR3 too. The V and J genes are TRBV9 and TRBJ2-7; 7 nucleotides align to TRBD2. Germline-derived CDR1 and CDR2 are SGDLS and YYNGEE. This CDR3 region has 15 residues. V dropped 2 bases and J dropped 1; count of bases not matched to a gene: 6. The CDR3 DNA follows: TGTGCCAGCAGCGTGGCCGCTAGCGGATCCTACGAGCAGTACTTC. Protein: CASSVAASGSYEQYF.

Written as DNA, the CDR3 is TGTGCCAGCAGTGAACAACTTGCGGTCACTGAAGCTTTCTTT. Translated: CASSEQLAVTEAFF. The V and J genes are TRBV2 and TRBJ1-1; D is unclear. The V end was cut by 2 bases, the J end by 4 bases, with 11 bases between. The CDR3 extends over 14 amino acids. Germline V gene sequence: CDR1 SNHLY, CDR2 FYNNEI.

V usage is TRBV5-5 and J usage is TRBJ2-3; 12 bases map to TRBD2. Germline V gives CDR1 SGHKS, CDR2 YYEKEE (reference sequence). V lost 0 bases and J lost 0; bases outside the gene matches: 2. There are 17 residues in the CDR3. CDR3 in amino acids: CASSLGLAGDSTDTQYF. In DNA, the CDR3 is TGTGCCAGCAGCTTGGGACTAGCGGGAGACAGCACAGATACGCAGTATTTT.

The chain joins TRBV6-2 or TRBV6-3 to TRBJ1-2; 8 positions agree with TRBD1. The CDR3 contains 13 residues. V shed 6 bases and J 4 bases; nucleotides not matched to a gene: 4. Germline lookup yields CDR1 MNHEY and CDR2 SVGEGT. The CDR3 DNA is TGTGCCAGCAGCAGGGGGCGCGGCTATGGCTACACCTTC. Translated: CASSRGRGYGYTF.

The chain employs TRBV6-5 and TRBJ2-1, with no clear D. Germline CDR1 and CDR2: MNHEY and SVGAGI. This CDR3 has 14 residues. V was trimmed by 3 bases and J by 9 bases, leaving 15 bases between them. The CDR3 here is CASSYTEALREQFF. The CDR3, as DNA: TGTGCCAGCAGTTATACCGAAGCTCTGCGTGAGCAGTTCTTC.

As for this clone: The sample contains more than one DNA sequence encoding this CDR3. The chain employs TRBV5-1 and TRBJ2-3; D gene unclear. This CDR3 region has 15 residues. Per germline, CDR1 SGHRS and CDR2 YFSETQ. The V end was cut by 0 bases, the J end by 1 base, with 9 bases between. CDR3 DNA: TGCGCCAGCAGCTTGGAAGGAGACGGCACAGATACGCAGTATTTT. Its translation is CASSLEGDGTDTQYF. The full variable domain, completed using reference TRBV5-1 and TRBJ2-3, is KAGVTQTPRYLIKTRGQQVTLSCSPISGHRSVSWYQQTPGQGLQFLFEYFSETQRNKGNFPGRFSGRQFSNSRSEMNVSTLELGDSALYLCASSLEGDGTDTQYFGPGTRLTVL.